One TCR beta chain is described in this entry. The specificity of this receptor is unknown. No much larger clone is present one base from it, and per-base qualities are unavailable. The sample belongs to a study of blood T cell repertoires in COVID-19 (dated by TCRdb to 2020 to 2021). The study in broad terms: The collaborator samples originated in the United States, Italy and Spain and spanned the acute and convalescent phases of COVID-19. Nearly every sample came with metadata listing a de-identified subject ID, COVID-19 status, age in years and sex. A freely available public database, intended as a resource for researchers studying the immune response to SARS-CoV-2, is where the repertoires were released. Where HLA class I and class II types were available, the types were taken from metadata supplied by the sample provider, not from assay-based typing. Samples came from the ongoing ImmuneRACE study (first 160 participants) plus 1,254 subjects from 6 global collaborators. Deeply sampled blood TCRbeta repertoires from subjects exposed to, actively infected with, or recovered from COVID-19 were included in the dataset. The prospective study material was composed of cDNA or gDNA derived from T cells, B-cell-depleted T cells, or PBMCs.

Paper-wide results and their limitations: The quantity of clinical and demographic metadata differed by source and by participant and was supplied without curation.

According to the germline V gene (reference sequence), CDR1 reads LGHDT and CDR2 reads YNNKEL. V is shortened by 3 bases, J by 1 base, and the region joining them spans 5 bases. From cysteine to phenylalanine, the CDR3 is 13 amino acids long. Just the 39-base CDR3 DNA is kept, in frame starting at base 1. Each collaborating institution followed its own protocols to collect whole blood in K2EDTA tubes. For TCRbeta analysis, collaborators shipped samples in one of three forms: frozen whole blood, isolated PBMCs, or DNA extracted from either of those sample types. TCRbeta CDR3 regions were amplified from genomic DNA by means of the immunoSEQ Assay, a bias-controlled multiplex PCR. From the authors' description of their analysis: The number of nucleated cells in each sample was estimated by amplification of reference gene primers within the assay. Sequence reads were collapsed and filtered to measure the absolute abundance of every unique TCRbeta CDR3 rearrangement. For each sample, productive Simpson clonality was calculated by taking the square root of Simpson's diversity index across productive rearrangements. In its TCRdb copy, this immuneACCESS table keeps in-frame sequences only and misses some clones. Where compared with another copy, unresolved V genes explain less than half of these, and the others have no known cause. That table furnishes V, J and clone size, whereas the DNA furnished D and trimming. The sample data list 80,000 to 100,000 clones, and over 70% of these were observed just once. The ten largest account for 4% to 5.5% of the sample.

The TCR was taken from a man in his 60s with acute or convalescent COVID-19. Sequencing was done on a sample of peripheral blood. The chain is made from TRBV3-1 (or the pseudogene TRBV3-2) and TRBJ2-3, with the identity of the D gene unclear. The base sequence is TGTGCCAGCAGCCAGCAGGGCACAGATACGCAGTATTTT. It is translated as CASSQQGTDTQYF.